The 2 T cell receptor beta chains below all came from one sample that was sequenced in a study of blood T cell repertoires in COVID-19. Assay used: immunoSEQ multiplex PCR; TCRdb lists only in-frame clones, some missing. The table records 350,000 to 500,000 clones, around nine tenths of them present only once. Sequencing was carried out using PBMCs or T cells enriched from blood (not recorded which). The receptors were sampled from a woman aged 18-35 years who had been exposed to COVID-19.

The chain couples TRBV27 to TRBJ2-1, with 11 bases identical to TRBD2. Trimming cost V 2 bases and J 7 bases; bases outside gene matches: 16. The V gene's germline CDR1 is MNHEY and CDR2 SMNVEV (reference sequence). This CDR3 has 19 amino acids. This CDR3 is CASSLLLNSGRASGNEQFF. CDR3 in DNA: TGTGCCAGCAGTTTACTCCTTAATAGCGGGAGGGCCAGTGGGAATGAGCAGTTCTTC.

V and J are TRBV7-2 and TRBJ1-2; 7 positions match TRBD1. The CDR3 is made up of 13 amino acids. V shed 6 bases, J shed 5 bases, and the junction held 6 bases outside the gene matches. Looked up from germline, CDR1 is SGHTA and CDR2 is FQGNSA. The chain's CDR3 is CASRSTGRYGYTF. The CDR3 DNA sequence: TGTGCCAGCAGATCGACAGGGAGATATGGCTACACCTTC.